The rows below give T cell receptor beta chains drawn from one sample of a study of shared clonotypes between healthy human individuals. Libraries were prepared by immunoSEQ multiplex PCR; TCRdb keeps only in-frame clonotypes and omits some of them. The repertoire holds approximately 640,000 clones, roughly 70% seen once, with roughly 1.8% in the top ten. The material sequenced was memory CD4+ T cells sorted from blood. These receptors all stem from a woman in her twenties or thirties in good health. The CDR3 runs from the conserved cysteine through the conserved F or W. D genes are given only for firm matches. The listing skips clone size in some rows; elsewhere it reads once, few, many or a size class.

clone size,D gene,V gene,J gene,CDR3 protein,CDR3 DNA
once,.,TRBV11-2,TRBJ2-7,CASSLAVWGREQYF,TGTGCCAGCAGCTTAGCCGTATGGGGGCGCGAGCAGTACTTC
.,.,TRBV4-1,TRBJ2-7,CASSRGTPSRYEQYF,TGCGCCAGCAGCCGCGGGACTCCCTCCAGGTACGAGCAGTACTTC
.,.,TRBV18,TRBJ2-1,CASSPPRQASYNEQFF,TGTGCCAGCTCACCACCGAGACAGGCTTCCTACAATGAGCAGTTCTTC
.,TRBD2,TRBV11-2,TRBJ2-5,CASSHPGGGQETQYF,TGTGCCAGCAGCCACCCGGGGGGGGGCCAAGAGACCCAGTACTTC
.,.,TRBV7-2,TRBJ1-5,CASSLVVVQPQHF,TGTGCCAGCAGCTTAGTTGTGGTACAGCCCCAGCATTTT
once,TRBD2,TRBV27,TRBJ2-3,CASSPSTAGGRGTQYF,TGTGCCAGCAGTCCCTCAACTGCGGGAGGTAGGGGTACGCAGTATTTT
.,.,TRBV19,TRBJ1-5,CASSMGQGYQPQHF,TGTGCCAGTAGTATGGGCCAGGGATATCAGCCCCAGCATTTT
.,.,TRBV9,TRBJ2-7,CASSVGTGALNGEQYF,TGTGCCAGCAGCGTAGGGACCGGGGCCCTAAACGGCGAGCAGTACTTC
.,.,TRBV11-3,TRBJ2-7,CASSFASSYEQYF,TGTGCCAGCAGCTTCGCTTCCTCCTACGAGCAGTACTTC
.,TRBD1,TRBV9,TRBJ1-1,CASSPELATGGLKAFF,TGTGCCAGCAGCCCCGAACTCGCGACAGGGGGCTTGAAGGCTTTCTTT
.,TRBD2,TRBV28,TRBJ2-1,CASSLSGRTYNEQFF,TGTGCCAGCAGCCTTAGCGGGAGAACTTACAATGAGCAGTTCTTC
.,.,TRBV10-3,TRBJ2-1,CAIKTQDEQFF,TGTGCCATCAAAACCCAGGATGAGCAGTTCTTC
.,.,TRBV27,TRBJ1-4,CASSLIRGLGEKLFF,TGTGCCAGCAGTTTAATACGGGGGCTGGGCGAAAAACTGTTTTTT
.,TRBD2,TRBV15,TRBJ2-2,CATSTPSGRGGTGELFF,TGTGCCACCAGCACGCCTAGCGGGAGAGGGGGCACCGGGGAGCTGTTTTTT
.,TRBD1,TRBV11-2,TRBJ1-4,CASSLVRGRGEKLFF,TGTGCCAGCAGCTTAGTAAGGGGGCGCGGTGAAAAACTGTTTTTT
.,TRBD1,TRBV7-8,TRBJ1-5,CASSLSGTGGRQPQHF,TGTGCCAGCAGCTTATCAGGGACAGGGGGCCGTCAGCCCCAGCATTTT
.,.,TRBV23-1,TRBJ1-5,CASGLLRGSNQPQHF,TGCGCCAGCGGTCTTCTGAGAGGTAGCAATCAGCCCCAGCATTTT
.,TRBD1,TRBV7-9,TRBJ1-1,CASSPLDRGLNTEAFF,TGTGCCAGCAGCCCGCTGGACAGGGGGTTGAACACTGAAGCTTTCTTT
.,.,TRBV5-1,TRBJ2-3,CASSSSLTSTDTQYF,TGCGCCAGCAGTTCGAGTCTAACTAGCACAGATACGCAGTATTTT
.,TRBD1,TRBV7-9,TRBJ1-4,CASSLRIGGAGNEKLFF,TGTGCCAGCAGCTTAAGGATAGGGGGCGCCGGTAATGAAAAACTGTTTTTT
once,.,TRBV6-5,TRBJ1-1,CASSYSADVTEAFF,TGTGCCAGCAGTTACTCAGCTGATGTAACTGAAGCTTTCTTT
.,.,TRBV21-1,TRBJ1-1,CASRNTIRTEAFF,TGTGCCAGCAGGAACACAATTCGCACTGAAGCTTTCTTT
few,.,TRBV2,TRBJ2-6,CASSTGISGANVLTF,TGTGCCAGCAGTACAGGGATTTCTGGGGCCAACGTCCTGACTTTC
.,TRBD1,TRBV6-5,TRBJ2-7,CASSDREIGEQYF,TGTGCCAGCAGTGACAGGGAAATCGGGGAGCAGTACTTC
.,.,TRBV28,TRBJ1-4,CASSPQGISEKLFF,TGTGCCAGCAGTCCGCAGGGTATCAGTGAAAAACTGTTTTTT
few,.,TRBV4-1,TRBJ2-3,CASSSRRGTDTQYF,TGCGCCAGCTCCTCACGACGCGGCACAGATACGCAGTATTTT
.,.,TRBV5-1,TRBJ2-7,CASSLGERVTYEQYF,TGCGCCAGCAGCTTGGGCGAGCGGGTGACCTACGAGCAGTACTTC
.,.,TRBV6-5,TRBJ2-7,CASSYSQGITYEQYF,TGTGCCAGCAGTTACTCCCAGGGTATCACATACGAGCAGTACTTC
.,.,TRBV4-1,TRBJ1-2,CASSAGGQGNYGYTF,TGCGCCAGCAGCGCGGGGGGCCAGGGGAACTATGGCTACACCTTC
.,.,TRBV2,TRBJ1-5,CASSELSPNQPQHF,TGTGCCAGCAGTGAATTGTCACCCAATCAGCCCCAGCATTTT
.,TRBD1,TRBV6-5,TRBJ1-1,CASRKNDRASEAFF,TGTGCCAGCAGGAAGAACGACAGGGCCAGTGAAGCTTTCTTT
.,.,TRBV5-3,TRBJ2-2,CARSFGEWDTGELFF,TGTGCCAGAAGCTTTGGGGAGTGGGACACCGGGGAGCTGTTTTTT
.,TRBD2,TRBV4-2,TRBJ2-6,CASSLLSGRGSGANVLTF,TGTGCCAGCAGCCTTCTAAGCGGGAGGGGGTCAGGGGCCAACGTCCTGACTTTC
.,.,TRBV6-6,TRBJ1-4,CASSYSTATNEKLFF,TGTGCCAGCAGTTACTCGACGGCAACTAATGAAAAACTGTTTTTT
.,.,TRBV18,TRBJ2-3,CASSHGGDRVRTDTQYF,TGTGCCAGCTCCCACGGGGGCGACAGGGTGAGGACAGATACGCAGTATTTT
.,TRBD1,TRBV9,TRBJ1-2,CASSAGGTGGAGGGYTF,TGTGCCAGCAGCGCAGGTGGGACAGGGGGCGCCGGTGGCGGCTACACCTTC
.,.,TRBV7-2,TRBJ1-2,CASSPGQGTAYGYTF,TGTGCCAGCAGCCCCGGGCAGGGGACGGCCTATGGCTACACCTTC
.,.,TRBV19,TRBJ2-7,CASSIGGGGVEQYF,TGTGCCAGTAGTATAGGTGGAGGGGGCGTCGAGCAGTACTTC
.,.,TRBV7-3,TRBJ2-1,CASSLTRHNEQFF,TGTGCCAGCAGCTTAACTAGACACAATGAGCAGTTCTTC
.,TRBD2,TRBV4-2,TRBJ2-1,CASSQVGSGRYHEQFF,TGTGCCAGCAGCCAAGTAGGAAGCGGGAGGTACCATGAGCAGTTCTTC
.,.,TRBV10-3,TRBJ1-2,CAISGGRVTYGYTF,TGTGCCATCAGTGGTGGCAGGGTAACGTATGGCTACACCTTC
.,.,TRBV5-1,TRBJ2-1,CASSASAKTYNEQFF,TGCGCCAGCAGCGCTAGCGCAAAGACCTACAATGAGCAGTTCTTC
once,TRBD2,TRBV5-1,TRBJ2-2,CASSFLSGRDTGELFF,TGCGCCAGCAGCTTTCTTAGCGGGAGGGACACCGGGGAGCTGTTTTTT
many,.,TRBV19,TRBJ1-2,CASSIHGLNYGYTF,TGTGCCAGTAGTATACACGGACTGAACTATGGCTACACCTTC
few,.,TRBV7-9,TRBJ2-3,CASSLAEGHSDTQYF,TGTGCCAGCAGCTTAGCCGAGGGACATTCGGATACGCAGTATTTT
.,.,TRBV5-5,TRBJ1-5,CASSVGVGSAADQPQHF,TGTGCCAGCAGCGTCGGGGTAGGATCGGCAGCCGATCAGCCCCAGCATTTT
.,TRBD2,TRBV19,TRBJ2-2,CASSISSGRINTGELFF,TGTGCCAGTAGTATATCTAGCGGGAGGATTAACACCGGGGAGCTGTTTTTT